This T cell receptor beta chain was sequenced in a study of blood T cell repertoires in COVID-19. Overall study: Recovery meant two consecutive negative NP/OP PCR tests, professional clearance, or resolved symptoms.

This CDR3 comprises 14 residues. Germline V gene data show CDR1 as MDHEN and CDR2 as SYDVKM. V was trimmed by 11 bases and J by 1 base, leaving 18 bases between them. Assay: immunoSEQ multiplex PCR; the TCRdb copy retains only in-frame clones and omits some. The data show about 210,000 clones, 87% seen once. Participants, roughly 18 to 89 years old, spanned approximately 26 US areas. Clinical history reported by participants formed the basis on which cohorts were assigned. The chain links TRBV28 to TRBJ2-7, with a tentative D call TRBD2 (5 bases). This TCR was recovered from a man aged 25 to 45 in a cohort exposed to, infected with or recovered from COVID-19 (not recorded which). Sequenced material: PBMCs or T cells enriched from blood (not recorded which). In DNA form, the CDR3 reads TGTGCCCAAGGGCGGGCAGGAGGATCCTACGAGCAGTACTTC. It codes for CAQGRAGGSYEQYF.